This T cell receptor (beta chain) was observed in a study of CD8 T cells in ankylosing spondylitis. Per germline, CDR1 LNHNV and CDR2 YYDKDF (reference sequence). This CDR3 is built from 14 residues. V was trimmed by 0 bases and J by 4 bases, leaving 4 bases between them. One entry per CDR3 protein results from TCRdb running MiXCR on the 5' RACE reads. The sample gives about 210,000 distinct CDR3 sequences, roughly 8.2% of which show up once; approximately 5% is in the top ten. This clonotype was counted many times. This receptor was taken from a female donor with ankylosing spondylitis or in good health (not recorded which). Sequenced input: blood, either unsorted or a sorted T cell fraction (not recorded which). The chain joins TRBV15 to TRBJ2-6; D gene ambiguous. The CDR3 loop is CATSREGGANVLTF. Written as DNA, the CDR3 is TGTGCCACCAGCAGAGAGGGGGGGGCCAACGTCCTGACTTTC.